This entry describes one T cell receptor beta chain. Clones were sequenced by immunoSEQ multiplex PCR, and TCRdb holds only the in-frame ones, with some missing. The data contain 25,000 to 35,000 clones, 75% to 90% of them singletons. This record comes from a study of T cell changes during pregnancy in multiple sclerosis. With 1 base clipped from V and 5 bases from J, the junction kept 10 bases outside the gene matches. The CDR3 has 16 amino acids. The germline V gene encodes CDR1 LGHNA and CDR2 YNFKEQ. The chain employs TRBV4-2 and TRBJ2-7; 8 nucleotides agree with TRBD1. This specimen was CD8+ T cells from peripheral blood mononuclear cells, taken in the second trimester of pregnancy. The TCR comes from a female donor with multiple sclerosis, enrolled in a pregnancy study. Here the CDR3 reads CASSQGAQGGIDEQYF. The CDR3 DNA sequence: TGTGCCAGCAGCCAAGGGGCACAGGGGGGAATCGACGAGCAGTACTTC.